These 15 T cell receptor beta chains were all obtained from the same sample, sequenced in a study of T cell responses to AZD1222 COVID-19 vaccine. Produced via immunoSEQ multiplex PCR; TCRdb's table is partial and in-frame only. The table records some 110,000 clones, about nine tenths of them present only once. The starting material was peripheral blood, obtained on day 0 of AZD1222 vaccination. All receptors derive from an adult in good health.

J is TRBJ2-2 and V is TRBV27; D may be TRBD1 (5 bases). There are 17 residues in the CDR3. V lost 2 bases to trimming and J lost 1 base, with 14 bases between them. Germline CDR1 MNHEY, CDR2 SMNVEV (reference sequence). The CDR3 DNA follows: TGTGCCAGCAGTTTAGGGTTGGGGCGGCAGAACACCGGGGAGCTGTTTTTT. Its protein is CASSLGLGRQNTGELFF.

The rearrangement joins TRBV25-1 to TRBJ1-2; D is perhaps TRBD1 (5 bases). Germline loops: CDR1 MGHDK, CDR2 SYGVNS. Trimming removed 3 bases from V and 3 bases from J, with 14 bases in between. The CDR3 extends over 15 amino acids. As DNA, the CDR3 is TGTGCCAGCAGTGACCCCAGGGCTTCCCACTATGGCTACACCTTC. It yields the protein CASSDPRASHYGYTF.

This chain connects TRBV19 to TRBJ1-6; 9 bases line up with TRBD1. This CDR3 contains 16 residues. J was trimmed by 7 bases and V by 4 bases; bases with no gene match: 8. The germline V gene has CDR1 LNHDA and CDR2 SQIVND (reference sequence). CDR3 protein: CASSTSTGGWNSPLHF. In DNA form, the CDR3 reads TGTGCCAGTAGTACCTCGACAGGGGGATGGAATTCACCCCTCCACTTT.

The chain has TRBV5-1 and TRBJ1-5; 7 nucleotides line up with TRBD1. The junction had 9 bases not matched to a gene; V was cut back by 4 bases and J by 2 bases. The germline V gene has CDR1 SGHRS and CDR2 YFSETQ. The CDR3 consists of 16 residues. CDR3 sequence: CASSLGTGVGNQPQHF. Here the CDR3 DNA reads TGCGCCAGCAGCCTAGGTACAGGGGTCGGCAATCAGCCCCAGCATTTT. Full variable domain (missing parts from reference TRBV5-1 and TRBJ1-5): KAGVTQTPRYLIKTRGQQVTLSCSPISGHRSVSWYQQTPGQGLQFLFEYFSETQRNKGNFPGRFSGRQFSNSRSEMNVSTLELGDSALYLCASSLGTGVGNQPQHFGDGTRLSIL.

J is TRBJ1-4 and V is TRBV10-3; 8 nucleotides agree with TRBD1. The CDR3 runs to 17 residues. The germline gives CDR1 ENHRY, CDR2 SYGVKD. V shed 2 bases, J shed 3 bases, and the junction held 8 bases outside the gene matches. CDR3 protein: CAISEGALQGANEKLFF. In DNA, the CDR3 is TGTGCCATCAGTGAGGGAGCTCTACAGGGGGCTAATGAAAAACTGTTTTTT.

The chain couples TRBV24-1 to TRBJ2-1; no clear D. CDR1 and CDR2 (germline): KGHDR, SFDVKD. The CDR3 runs 16 residues. The germline V and J ends were trimmed by 4 bases and 1 base, with 13 bases remaining between them. CDR3 coding DNA: TGTGCCACCAGTGACTCCCTAGGCGGTTCCTACAATGAGCAGTTCTTC. Its protein product is CATSDSLGGSYNEQFF.

This clone showed up just once. The chain is built from TRBV27 and TRBJ1-6, with D tentatively TRBD1 (6 bases). V was clipped by 4 bases and J by 8 bases, with 18 bases between them. Germline loops: CDR1 MNHEY, CDR2 SMNVEV (reference sequence). This CDR3 is 16 amino acids long. Here the CDR3 DNA reads TGTGCCAGCAGTTATGGCCCCCAGGGGAACCATTCACCCCTCCACTTT. Encoded protein: CASSYGPQGNHSPLHF.

This chain joins TRBV2 and TRBJ1-6, with TRBD1 matching 10 bases. After removal of 8 bases from V and 10 bases from J, the junction contained 8 bases not matched to a gene. Germline lookup yields CDR1 SNHLY and CDR2 FYNNEI. This CDR3 comprises 14 residues. DNA for the CDR3: TGTGCCAGCTCATGGACAGGGGGGGAATCACCCCTCCACTTT. Translation: CASSWTGGESPLHF.

V gene TRBV27 combines with J gene TRBJ2-3, with 10 nucleotides matching TRBD1. The length of the CDR3 is 16 residues. Germline V CDR1 and CDR2: MNHEY, SMNVEV (reference sequence). V trimming: 5 bases; J trimming: 7 bases; junction bases outside the gene matches: 12. As DNA, the CDR3 is TGTGCCAGCAGTCCCTTCGGGGACAGGGGAGGAAATACGCAGTATTTT. Its protein product is CASSPFGDRGGNTQYF.

The genes are TRBV6-1 and TRBJ2-4, with 7 positions matching TRBD1. The V and J ends lost 1 base and 6 bases, in that order; junction bases with no gene match: 6. Germline V CDR1 and CDR2: MNHNS, SASEGT. CDR3 size: 15 residues. The CDR3 nucleotides are TGTGCCAGCAGTGAAGGGTCAGGGGGATCAAACATTCAGTACTTC. This codes for CASSEGSGGSNIQYF.

V and J are TRBV12-3 or TRBV12-4 and TRBJ1-2; D gene uncertain. Trimming removed 5 bases at V and 4 bases at J, with 8 bases between. This CDR3 contains 12 residues. The CDR3 protein is CASSDGVYGYTF. The CDR3 DNA follows: TGTGCCAGCAGTGACGGAGTCTATGGCTACACCTTC.

The chain couples TRBV4-1 to TRBJ2-6; the D is unclear. In germline, CDR1 is MGHRA, CDR2 YSYEKL. This CDR3 is 16 amino acids long. V lost 7 bases and J lost 2, with 15 bases in between. DNA for the CDR3: TGCGCCAGCACCCATTCTGCCGGAGCTGGGGCCAACGTCCTGACTTTC. Its translation: CASTHSAGAGANVLTF.

The chain links TRBV9 to TRBJ2-1, with TRBD2 identical over 7 bases. The CDR3 extends over 15 amino acids. Trimming removed 4 bases from V and 2 bases from J; junction bases left unmatched: 6. CDR1 is SGDLS, CDR2 YYNGEE, per germline. The CDR3 coding sequence is TGTGCCAGCAGCACTCCCGGGACTACCTACAATGAGCAGTTCTTC. Encoded protein: CASSTPGTTYNEQFF.

A few counts support this clone. This sequence joins TRBV24-1 and TRBJ1-1, with a weak D call TRBD1 (6 bases). Trimming cost V 5 bases and J 3 bases, with 21 bases left between them. The germline V gene encodes CDR1 KGHDR and CDR2 SFDVKD. The CDR3 is 17 residues long. The CDR3 DNA is TGTGCCACCAGTGGGGCCGGGACACCGGAGAAGGACACTGAAGCTTTCTTT. Translating it yields CATSGAGTPEKDTEAFF.

CDR3 DNA sequence: TGTGCCAGCAGTCCACAGGGAGATGATACGCAGTATTTT. This sequence encodes CASSPQGDDTQYF. The V call is TRBV28, the J call TRBJ2-3; D may be TRBD1 (6 bases). The V end lost 5 bases, the J end lost 6 bases, and 12 bases lay between the germline ends. This CDR3 has 13 amino acids. Germline V gene lookup returns CDR1 MDHEN and CDR2 SYDVKM. Variable domain in full (rest from reference TRBV28 and TRBJ2-3): DVKVTQSSRYLVKRTGEKVFLECVQDMDHENMFWYRQDPGLGLRLIYFSYDVKMKEKGDIPEGYSVSREKKERFSLILESASTNQTSMYLCASSPQGDDTQYFGPGTRLTVL.